What follows are 3 T cell receptor beta chains derived from one specimen sequenced in a study of identical twins. TCRdb analysed the 5' RACE reads with MiXCR anew, one entry per CDR3 protein. The data show a few hundred thousand distinct CDR3 sequences, more than 9% seen once. This sample was also put to use in a study of yellow fever vaccine responses in identical twins.

Sequenced sample: PBMCs. The origin of the receptors is a woman aged 18-29 years in good health.

The V and J genes are TRBV2 and TRBJ1-2; D is perhaps TRBD1 (6 bases). Germline loops: CDR1 SNHLY, CDR2 FYNNEI. The CDR3 has 14 amino acids. V was pared by 3 bases and J by 4 bases, with 12 bases between. The CDR3 spells CASSDQGRSYGYTF. In DNA, the CDR3 is TGTGCCAGCAGTGACCAGGGGAGGAGCTATGGCTACACCTTC. Full variable domain (outside the CDR3, taken from reference TRBV2 and TRBJ1-2): EPEVTQTPSHQVTQMGQEVILRCVPISNHLYFYWYRQILGQKVEFLVSFYNNEISEKSEIFDDQFSVERPDGSNFTLKIRSTKLEDSAMYFCASSDQGRSYGYTFGSGTRLTVV.

This clonotype appeared a few times. The chain is built from TRBV7-2 and TRBJ2-3; the match to TRBD2 covers 8 bases. This CDR3 is 13 amino acids long. Germline CDR1 is SGHTA and CDR2 is FQGNSA. V was clipped by 6 bases and J by 5 bases; unmatched bases: 4. In DNA, the CDR3 is TGTGCCAGCAGTGGGCGGGGGGTAGATACGCAGTATTTT. Translation: CASSGRGVDTQYF.

This clonotype was seen a few times. The CDR3 nucleotides are TGTGCCAGCAGTGAAAGGACAGGGTACAATGAGCAGTTCTTC. Residues: CASSERTGYNEQFF. This chain uses TRBV25-1 with TRBJ2-1, with 8 positions matching TRBD1. This CDR3 is 14 amino acids long. CDR1 is MGHDK, CDR2 SYGVNS, per germline. The V and J ends lost 2 bases and 4 bases, in that order; junction bases with no gene match: 1.